One and the same sample provided the 20 T cell receptor beta chains below, sequenced in a study of vaccination and CD4 T cells after COVID-19 (dated 2022 in TCRdb). Libraries were made using PCR. This sample was sequenced with an Illumina iSeq 100. At the Johns Hopkins FTIC core, DNA from the cultured CD4+ T cells underwent TCR sequencing with the Oncomine TCR Beta short-read assay. The public reads were quality trimmed at Q25 with fastp and then assembled into clones with MiXCR by TCRdb, keeping productive beta chains. Rows with a matching CDR3 protein are joined into one entry that keeps the most common DNA and genes. Recorded for this sample are 9,500 to 15,000 distinct CDR3 sequences; roughly three fifths of them occurred a single time. In total, the top ten clones hold roughly 26% of the sample. This specimen's treatment or condition label, interpreted: 10-day PBMC culture with coronavirus spike peptide pools or control peptides (ViraFEST assay).

Their cognate antigens are unknown. The specimen sequenced was CD4+ T cells from blood, cultured in vitro. These receptors were taken from a human donor who had recovered from COVID-19.

This chain joins TRBV10-2 and TRBJ1-2; 8 bases map to TRBD1. J gave up 6 bases and V 3 bases, and 6 bases lay outside the gene matches. Germline V gives CDR1 WSHSY, CDR2 SAAADI. The CDR3 runs to 14 residues. The CDR3 DNA sequence: TGCGCCAGCAGTGACCAGGGGGCGCAGAATGGCTACACCTTC. It codes for CASSDQGAQNGYTF.

The rearrangement joins TRBV7-2 to TRBJ2-7; D is possibly TRBD2 (6 bases). The V and J ends lost 5 bases and 0 bases respectively, with 14 bases between them. Germline V gives CDR1 SGHTA, CDR2 FQGNSA. CDR3 length: 15 residues. CDR3 in amino acids: CASSGGAASSYEQYF. The DNA for the CDR3 is TGTGCCAGCAGCGGCGGGGCAGCCAGCTCCTACGAGCAGTACTTC.

The V gene is TRBV15, the J gene TRBJ1-2; D unresolved. Germline CDR1 reads LNHNV; CDR2 reads YYDKDF (reference sequence). The germline V and J ends were trimmed by 5 bases and 2 bases, with 18 bases remaining between them. The CDR3 consists of 16 residues. In nucleotides, the CDR3 is TGTGCCACCAGCCCTCGCTTCCGGACCGCCAACTATGGCTACACCTTC. Residues: CATSPRFRTANYGYTF.

In its sample, this clonotype was seen a few times. This chain connects TRBV11-2 to TRBJ2-3, with D perhaps TRBD1 or TRBD2 (6 bases each). This CDR3 spans 17 amino acids. Trimming pared 0 bases from V and 6 bases from J, leaving 19 bases between. CDR1 is SGHAT, CDR2 FQNNGV, per germline. CDR3 loop: CASSLDWGVTGRDTQYF. Written as DNA, the CDR3 is TGTGCCAGCAGCTTAGATTGGGGAGTTACAGGGAGGGATACGCAGTATTTT.

The CDR3 sequence: CASSSWTSGDNEQFF. In nucleotides, the CDR3 is TGTGCCAGCAGTTCGTGGACTAGCGGAGATAATGAGCAGTTCTTC. The genes are TRBV28 and TRBJ2-1; 10 bases map to TRBD2. With 4 bases clipped from V and 7 bases from J, the junction kept 7 bases outside the gene matches. The CDR3 spans 15 residues. From germline, CDR1 is MDHEN and CDR2 SYDVKM.

This clonotype was seen a single time. J is TRBJ2-1 and V is TRBV7-2; D not certain. The V end lost 1 base, the J end lost 4 bases, and 5 bases lay between the germline ends. This CDR3 contains 13 residues. Germline CDR1 reads SGHTA; CDR2 reads FQGNSA. The CDR3 loop reads CASSLVAYNEQFF. Here the CDR3 DNA reads TGTGCCAGCAGCTTAGTCGCGTACAATGAGCAGTTCTTC.

This clonotype was seen a single time. The rearrangement joins TRBV7-9 to TRBJ1-4; 7 nucleotides line up with TRBD1. The CDR3 is 16 residues long. The germline CDR1 and CDR2 sequences are SEHNR and FQNEAQ (reference sequence). V shed 5 bases and J 3 bases; nucleotides not matched to a gene: 9. CDR3: CASSKGRGVSNEKLFF. DNA for the CDR3: TGTGCCAGCAGCAAGGGCAGGGGGGTGTCTAATGAAAAACTGTTTTTT.

The gene calls are TRBV11-2 and TRBJ1-1, with D tentatively TRBD1 (5 bases). Germline lookup yields CDR1 SGHAT and CDR2 FQNNGV. This CDR3 comprises 13 residues. The germline V and J ends were trimmed by 5 bases and 7 bases, with 14 bases remaining between them. As DNA, the CDR3 is TGTGCCAGCAGCAATGACAGAAGACTTGAAGCTTTCTTT. It codes for CASSNDRRLEAFF.

The chain combines TRBV7-9 with TRBJ1-1; D is perhaps TRBD1 (6 bases). The CDR3 sequence is 13 residues long. The V end lost 3 bases, the J end lost 4 bases, and 9 bases lay between the germline ends. The V gene's germline CDR1 is SEHNR and CDR2 FQNEAQ (reference sequence). The CDR3 protein is CASSFGGLTEAFF. DNA of the CDR3: TGTGCCAGCAGCTTTGGGGGGCTCACTGAAGCTTTCTTT.

The chain combines TRBV12-3 or TRBV12-4 with TRBJ1-3; the match to TRBD1 covers 7 bases. Losses at the gene ends were 4 bases for V and 7 bases for J; bases not matched to a gene: 10. The CDR3 totals 15 residues. For the CDR3, the DNA is TGTGCCAGCAGTTCGTGGGACAGCCGGAGGAACACCATATATTTT. It is translated as CASSSWDSRRNTIYF.

The chain recombines TRBV6-2 or TRBV6-3 with TRBJ1-1, with TRBD1 matching over 7 bases. The CDR3 spans 13 residues. The germline gives CDR1 MNHEY, CDR2 SVGEGT. V was pared by 4 bases and J by 6 bases, with 5 bases of the junction left unmatched. CDR3 loop: CASSSTGMAEAFF. The CDR3 DNA reads as TGTGCCAGCAGTTCGACAGGGATGGCTGAAGCTTTCTTT.

This clonotype was recorded only once. The chain uses TRBV7-2 and TRBJ1-5; no clear D. The CDR3 has 14 amino acids. V gave up 5 bases and J gave up 2 bases, with 10 bases separating them. CDR1 SGHTA and CDR2 FQGNSA come from the germline V gene. CDR3 DNA: TGTGCCAGCAGCCCCACGTCCGGCAATCAGCCCCAGCATTTT. This encodes CASSPTSGNQPQHF.

The V gene is TRBV30, the J gene TRBJ1-1; D not certain. Germline loops: CDR1 GTSNPN, CDR2 SVGIG (reference sequence). There are 14 residues in the CDR3. V lost 0 bases and J lost 4, with 12 bases in between. The chain's CDR3 is CAWSVRGGGTEAFF. The CDR3 DNA follows: TGTGCCTGGAGTGTACGAGGCGGCGGCACTGAAGCTTTCTTT.

The chain employs TRBV6-1 and TRBJ2-7, with 7 bases aligning to TRBD1. J gave up 5 bases and V 7 bases, and 14 bases lay outside the gene matches. The CDR3 spans 15 residues. Germline assignment: CDR1 MNHNS and CDR2 SASEGT. The CDR3 loop reads CASTKGTRGRDEQYF. The CDR3 coding sequence is TGTGCCAGCACCAAAGGCACGAGGGGGCGGGACGAGCAGTACTTC.

The gene calls are TRBV7-3 and TRBJ2-2; 8 positions agree with TRBD2. This CDR3 has 17 amino acids. The J segment lost 2 bases and the V segment lost 2 bases, leaving 7 bases of the junction unmatched. Germline lookup yields CDR1 SGHTA and CDR2 FQGTGA. Here the CDR3 reads CASSLLGGGTNTGELFF. Here the CDR3 DNA reads TGTGCCAGCAGCTTATTAGGCGGGGGGACAAACACCGGGGAGCTGTTTTTT.

This rearrangement joins TRBV7-2 to TRBJ2-7, with a tentative D call TRBD2 (5 bases). The CDR3 is made up of 16 amino acids. Trimming shortened V by 5 bases and J by 4 bases, and 21 bases separated the two germline ends. Germline lookup yields CDR1 SGHTA and CDR2 FQGNSA. The CDR3 DNA sequence: TGTGCCAGCAGCGGACGCGGGCTAACGGCCTCGTACGAGCAGTACTTC. Protein sequence: CASSGRGLTASYEQYF.

The chain is built from TRBV7-2 and TRBJ2-1, with 7 bases identical to TRBD1. This CDR3 is 14 amino acids long. Looked up from germline, CDR1 is SGHTA and CDR2 is FQGNSA. V lost 7 bases, J lost 5 bases, and 8 bases stayed unmatched. In DNA form, the CDR3 reads TGTGCCAGCACATTGACAGGGCAACACAATGAGCAGTTCTTC. Encoded protein: CASTLTGQHNEQFF. Complete variable domain (other parts from reference TRBV7-2 and TRBJ2-1): GAGVSQSPSNKVTEKGKDVELRCDPISGHTALYWYRQSLGQGLEFLIYFQGNSAPDKSGLPSDRFSAERTGGSVSTLTIQRTQQEDSAVYLCASTLTGQHNEQFFGPGTRLTVL.

V usage is TRBV7-3 and J usage is TRBJ2-3; D is unresolved. In germline, CDR1 is SGHTA, CDR2 FQGTGA. Trimming cost V 2 bases and J 3 bases, with 6 bases left between them. This CDR3 contains 13 residues. The CDR3: CASSLSRTDTQYF. CDR3 nucleotides: TGTGCCAGCAGCTTATCTAGGACAGATACGCAGTATTTT.

This clonotype appeared a single time. The chain is built from TRBV7-2 and TRBJ1-1; weak D call: TRBD1 (6 bases). The CDR3 runs to 14 residues. The V gene's germline CDR1 is SGHTA and CDR2 FQGNSA. Trimming pared 6 bases from V and 5 bases from J, leaving 16 bases between. This chain's CDR3 is CASRPDRRRTEAFF. DNA for the CDR3: TGTGCCAGCAGGCCAGACAGGAGGAGAACTGAAGCTTTCTTT.

This rearrangement joins TRBV20-1 to TRBJ2-7; tentatively, D is TRBD1 (6 bases). Germline lookup yields CDR1 DFQATT and CDR2 SNEGSKA (reference sequence). The germline V and J ends were trimmed by 4 bases and 2 bases, with 18 bases remaining between them. This CDR3 has 15 residues. DNA for the CDR3: TGCAGTGCTAATTGGGGGACAATTGGAGCCTACGAGCAGTACTTC. This sequence encodes CSANWGTIGAYEQYF.